The present T cell receptor beta chain was sequenced within a study of blood T cell repertoires in COVID-19. Study-wide background: From T cells, B-cell-depleted T cells, or PBMCs came the material, which was cDNA or gDNA.

The germline V and J ends were trimmed by 1 base and 5 bases, with 12 bases remaining between them. CDR3 length: 16 amino acids. CDR1 MDHEN and CDR2 SYDVKM come from the germline V gene. As originally analysed: Estimation of nucleated cell counts relied on the amplification of reference gene primers. Method: immunoSEQ multiplex PCR; TCRdb's copy keeps in-frame clones and lacks some. The D gene and trimming were derived from the DNA, and the V and J assignments and clone size from that table. Of approximately 140,000 clones detected, around 80% appear once; the ten largest clones hold about 2.6%. This TCR derives from a middle-aged man with acute COVID-19. The gene calls are TRBV28 and TRBJ1-6; a possible D gene is TRBD1 (5 bases). Sequenced material: PBMCs or T cells enriched from blood (not recorded which). The CDR3 DNA reads TGTGCCAGCAGTTTATTCCGGGGGTCAAATAATTCACCCCTCCACTTT. The encoded protein is CASSLFRGSNNSPLHF. The full variable domain, with the rest looked up from reference TRBV28 and TRBJ1-6, is DVKVTQSSRYLVKRTGEKVFLECVQDMDHENMFWYRQDPGLGLRLIYFSYDVKMKEKGDIPEGYSVSREKKERFSLILESASTNQTSMYLCASSLFRGSNNSPLHFGNGTRLTVT.